These T cell receptor beta chains were read from a single sample in a study of beta chain features in type 1 diabetes. The table came from immunoSEQ multiplex PCR; TCRdb's copy has only in-frame clones and leaves some out. The sample holds fewer than 400,000 clones, roughly 9% seen once. The specimen sequenced was central memory CD4+ T cells from blood. The receptors originated from a man under 40 with type 1 diabetes. Both conserved end residues are part of each CDR3. D genes are given only for firm matches. Clone size is given for some rows only: seen once, a few or many times, or a class if the clone is expanded.

d_gene	j_gene	abundance	v_gene	CDR3nt	CDR3aa
.	TRBJ2-2	few	TRBV7-9	TGTGCCAGCAGCTTAGTAGGAGGGAGGAACACCGGGGAGCTGTTTTTT	CASSLVGGRNTGELFF
TRBD1	TRBJ1-6	few	TRBV2	TGTGCCAGCAAAGGACAGGGGGATAGTTCACCCCTCCACTTT	CASKGQGDSSPLHF
.	TRBJ1-1	few	TRBV6-5	TGTGCCAGCCAATTCTACGGGAACACTGAAGCTTTCTTT	CASQFYGNTEAFF
TRBD2	TRBJ2-5	.	TRBV11-2	TGTGCCAGCAGCACGATTAGGACTAGCGGGGCACCGGGAGAGACCCAGTACTTC	CASSTIRTSGAPGETQYF
.	TRBJ2-5	few	TRBV25-1	TGTGCCAGCAGTTCTGGAGCTGGGGAGACCCAGTACTTC	CASSSGAGETQYF
.	TRBJ2-3	few	TRBV7-9	TGTGCCAGCAGCTTGCGGGATTCTAGCACAGATACGCAGTATTTT	CASSLRDSSTDTQYF
TRBD1	TRBJ2-7	few	TRBV27	TGTGCCAGCAGTGTCCGGGACAGACCCTACGAGCAGTACTTC	CASSVRDRPYEQYF
TRBD1	TRBJ1-4	few	TRBV29-1	TGCAGCGTTAGCCAGGACAGGTTCGAAAAACTGTTTTTT	CSVSQDRFEKLFF
TRBD1	TRBJ2-5	few	TRBV7-2	TGTGCCAGCAGCTTGGCGACAGGGGGTTTGAGAGAGACCCAGTACTTC	CASSLATGGLRETQYF
.	TRBJ2-5	.	TRBV29-1	TGCAGCGTGGGTCAGGGGGGGGTCCAAGAGACCCAGTACTTC	CSVGQGGVQETQYF
TRBD1	TRBJ1-5	.	TRBV4-3	TGCGCCAGCAGCCATAGACAGGGAGCTCAGCCCCAGCATTTT	CASSHRQGAQPQHF
TRBD1	TRBJ1-6	.	TRBV28	TGTGCCAGCAGTTTTTTCGGGACAGGGGATTCACCCCTCCACTTT	CASSFFGTGDSPLHF
.	TRBJ1-5	few	TRBV4-3	TGCGCCAGCAGCCAAGAGGTGGCAGGCAATCAGCCCCAGCATTTT	CASSQEVAGNQPQHF
.	TRBJ2-1	few	TRBV12-5	TGTGCTAGTGGTAGCGGCAGGGACAATGAGCAGTTCTTC	CASGSGRDNEQFF
.	TRBJ2-5	few	TRBV4-3	TGCGCCAGCAGCCAAGAATCATTGGCAGGGGGGATAAGAGAGACCCAGTACTTC	CASSQESLAGGIRETQYF
.	TRBJ2-5	few	TRBV7-6	TGTGCCAGCAGCTTTTCTGCACGCCAGGATGGGCGAGAGACCCAGTACTTC	CASSFSARQDGRETQYF
.	TRBJ1-1	.	TRBV2	TGTGCCAGCAGTGTTATAGAAACGAACACTGAAGCTTTCTTT	CASSVIETNTEAFF
TRBD1	TRBJ2-7	many	TRBV11-2	TGTGCCAGCAGCCCGGGACAGTTCTACGGGCAGTACTTC	CASSPGQFYGQYF
.	TRBJ2-1	few	TRBV18	TGTGCCAGCTCACCACCCGAGGGCAATAATGAGCAGTTCTTC	CASSPPEGNNEQFF
TRBD1	TRBJ2-5	.	TRBV5-1	TGCGCCAGCAGCAGGGGGCGCGGGGAGACCCAGTACTTC	CASSRGRGETQYF
TRBD1	TRBJ1-1	few	TRBV2	TGTGCCAGCAGAGGACAGGTTAGGAACACTGAAGCTTTCTTT	CASRGQVRNTEAFF
TRBD1	TRBJ2-3	few	TRBV19	TGTGCCAGTAGTCCAGGGGGCCCTAGCACAGATACGCAGTATTTT	CASSPGGPSTDTQYF
TRBD2	TRBJ2-2	few	TRBV7-2	TGTGCCAGCACCCTCGTGGGAGCGGGGGCCAACACCGGGGAGCTGTTTTTT	CASTLVGAGANTGELFF
TRBD1	TRBJ2-1	.	TRBV4-3	TGCGCCAGCAGCCAAGGTTGGGGACAGGGGGACAATGAGCAGTTCTTC	CASSQGWGQGDNEQFF
.	TRBJ2-3	.	TRBV29-1	TGCAGCGCCAGGGTCAGCACAGATACGCAGTATTTT	CSARVSTDTQYF
.	TRBJ2-3	many	TRBV7-2	TGTGCCAGCAGCTCCCTCCGCGGGGTTTCTCCTAGCACAGATACGCAGTATTTT	CASSSLRGVSPSTDTQYF
.	TRBJ1-2	.	TRBV19	TGTGCCAGTAGTCGGCAGGGCGGCGGCTACACCTTC	CASSRQGGGYTF
TRBD1	TRBJ1-6	.	TRBV23-1	TGCGCCAGCAGTCTACGGGGACAGGAGAGCTCCTATAATTCACCCCTCCACTTT	CASSLRGQESSYNSPLHF
.	TRBJ1-6	.	TRBV6-5	TGTGCCAGCAGAGACGGGGTACAAGGCAATTCACCCCTCCACTTT	CASRDGVQGNSPLHF
TRBD1	TRBJ1-2	.	TRBV2	TGTGCCAGCAGGGAGGTCCCGGGACAGTTATCTGGCTACACCTTC	CASREVPGQLSGYTF
.	TRBJ1-1	few	TRBV5-1	TGCGCCAGCAGCTTGCGGGGGCAGATGAACACTGAAGCTTTCTTT	CASSLRGQMNTEAFF